This is a list of T cell receptor beta chains from one sample in a study of blood T cell repertoires in COVID-19. The data were produced by immunoSEQ multiplex PCR, yet TCRdb's version contains in-frame clones alone and is incomplete. The table records about 300,000 clones, over 80% of them present only once. Sequencing was performed on peripheral blood. These receptors were collected from a woman aged 45-59 years with COVID-19, enrolled during active disease. Both conserved end residues are part of each CDR3. D genes are given only for firm matches. Clone size is given for some rows only: seen once, a few or many times, or a class if the clone is expanded.

D gene: TRBD1
J gene: TRBJ1-6
clone size: few
V gene: TRBV6-5
CDR3 DNA: TGTGCCAGCAGCCTGGGGACAGTAACTAATTCACCCCTCCACTTT
CDR3 protein: CASSLGTVTNSPLHF

D gene: TRBD1
J gene: TRBJ1-2
clone size: NA
V gene: TRBV24-1
CDR3 DNA: TGTGCCACCAGTGATGCTACAGGGGGCGCGGCCTATGGCTACACCTTC
CDR3 protein: CATSDATGGAAYGYTF

D gene: NA
J gene: TRBJ2-7
clone size: NA
V gene: TRBV11-3
CDR3 DNA: TGTGCCAGCAGCTTAGACTTCGACAACTACGAGCAGTACTTC
CDR3 protein: CASSLDFDNYEQYF

D gene: NA
J gene: TRBJ1-2
clone size: NA
V gene: TRBV5-1
CDR3 DNA: TGCGCCAGCAGCTTGATGGAGGGCGGGGACTATGGCTACACCTTC
CDR3 protein: CASSLMEGGDYGYTF

D gene: TRBD1
J gene: TRBJ2-1
clone size: NA
V gene: TRBV27
CDR3 DNA: TGTGCCAGTCGCCGGGACAGGGGGAACAATGAGCAGTTCTTC
CDR3 protein: CASRRDRGNNEQFF

D gene: NA
J gene: TRBJ2-1
clone size: NA
V gene: TRBV3-1/TRBV3-2
CDR3 DNA: TGTGCCAGCAGCCAAGTACGAGGGAGACCCTACAATGAGCAGTTCTTC
CDR3 protein: CASSQVRGRPYNEQFF

D gene: NA
J gene: TRBJ1-1
clone size: NA
V gene: TRBV6-5
CDR3 DNA: TGTGCCAGCAGTTACGCCCCGGACGGGGAGAACACTGAAGCTTTCTTT
CDR3 protein: CASSYAPDGENTEAFF

D gene: NA
J gene: TRBJ1-3
clone size: NA
V gene: TRBV4-1
CDR3 DNA: TGCGCCAGCAGCCAAGACCCGCAGGATGGAAACACCATATATTTT
CDR3 protein: CASSQDPQDGNTIYF

D gene: NA
J gene: TRBJ1-5
clone size: NA
V gene: TRBV30
CDR3 DNA: TGTGCCTGGGGAGCCAGTCCTACGGGGGGCGGCAATCAGCCCCAGCATTTT
CDR3 protein: CAWGASPTGGGNQPQHF

D gene: NA
J gene: TRBJ2-5
clone size: once
V gene: TRBV5-1
CDR3 DNA: TGCGCCAGCAGCTTGGACTATGTAGAGACCCAGTACTTC
CDR3 protein: CASSLDYVETQYF

D gene: TRBD1
J gene: TRBJ1-4
clone size: NA
V gene: TRBV14
CDR3 DNA: TGTGCCAGCAGCCCCTCGACAGGGGAAAAACTGTTTTTT
CDR3 protein: CASSPSTGEKLFF

D gene: TRBD2
J gene: TRBJ2-2
clone size: NA
V gene: TRBV5-1
CDR3 DNA: TGCGCCAGCAGCCGGTGGACTAGCGGGACCGGGGAGCTGTTTTTT
CDR3 protein: CASSRWTSGTGELFF

D gene: NA
J gene: TRBJ1-1
clone size: NA
V gene: TRBV11-2
CDR3 DNA: TGTGCCAGCAGCTCCTCGGAGCTATGGACTGAAGCTTTCTTT
CDR3 protein: CASSSSELWTEAFF

D gene: NA
J gene: TRBJ1-1
clone size: NA
V gene: TRBV3-1/TRBV3-2
CDR3 DNA: TGTGCCAGCAGCCAAGGGTCAGGGAGGAGCACTGAAGCTTTCTTT
CDR3 protein: CASSQGSGRSTEAFF

D gene: NA
J gene: TRBJ2-7
clone size: NA
V gene: TRBV30
CDR3 DNA: TGTGCCTGGGTAAGCAGGGGGGACGTCTACGAGCAGTACTTC
CDR3 protein: CAWVSRGDVYEQYF

D gene: NA
J gene: TRBJ2-7
clone size: once
V gene: TRBV19
CDR3 DNA: TGTGCCAGTACCCCCCATCAGGGAGGTCTTTACGAGCAGTACTTC
CDR3 protein: CASTPHQGGLYEQYF

D gene: NA
J gene: TRBJ2-3
clone size: once
V gene: TRBV18
CDR3 DNA: TGTGCCAGCTCACCAGTATCGGGACTCCCCTTAGATACGCAGTATTTT
CDR3 protein: CASSPVSGLPLDTQYF

D gene: TRBD2
J gene: TRBJ2-1
clone size: NA
V gene: TRBV5-1
CDR3 DNA: TGCGCCAGCAGCTTGGTTAGCGGGAGGCCCAATGAGCAGTTCTTC
CDR3 protein: CASSLVSGRPNEQFF

D gene: TRBD2
J gene: TRBJ2-1
clone size: NA
V gene: TRBV2
CDR3 DNA: TGTGCCAGCAGTGTGGCTAGCGGAAGCTCCTACAATGAGCAGTTCTTC
CDR3 protein: CASSVASGSSYNEQFF

D gene: NA
J gene: TRBJ1-1
clone size: NA
V gene: TRBV28
CDR3 DNA: TGTGCCAGCAGAGGGGGTCGAGGCACTGAAGCTTTCTTT
CDR3 protein: CASRGGRGTEAFF

D gene: NA
J gene: TRBJ2-7
clone size: NA
V gene: TRBV7-2
CDR3 DNA: TGTGCCAGCACCCCCCACTACGAGCAGTACTTC
CDR3 protein: CASTPHYEQYF

D gene: TRBD1
J gene: TRBJ2-5
clone size: NA
V gene: TRBV6-5
CDR3 DNA: TGTGCCAGCAGTCGAGACAGGGTTAGAGAGACCCAGTACTTC
CDR3 protein: CASSRDRVRETQYF

D gene: TRBD2
J gene: TRBJ2-1
clone size: NA
V gene: TRBV3-1/TRBV3-2
CDR3 DNA: TGTGCCAGCAGCGCGGCAATTGGGGATAGCGGGAGCAATGAGCAGTTCTTC
CDR3 protein: CASSAAIGDSGSNEQFF

D gene: NA
J gene: TRBJ1-1
clone size: NA
V gene: TRBV10-3
CDR3 DNA: TGTGCCATCAGTGAGTCGACAGGTGAAGCTTTCTTT
CDR3 protein: CAISESTGEAFF

D gene: TRBD2
J gene: TRBJ2-7
clone size: NA
V gene: TRBV3-1/TRBV3-2
CDR3 DNA: TGTGCCAGCAGCCAGGATTACGGGACTAGACAGCAGTACTTC
CDR3 protein: CASSQDYGTRQQYF

D gene: NA
J gene: TRBJ1-6
clone size: NA
V gene: TRBV6-6
CDR3 DNA: TGTGCCAGCAGTTCTCAGGGGAATTATAATTCACCCCTCCACTTT
CDR3 protein: CASSSQGNYNSPLHF

D gene: TRBD2
J gene: TRBJ2-3
clone size: NA
V gene: TRBV6-5
CDR3 DNA: TGTGCCAGCGGCAAGCGGGAGGTCACAGATACGCAGTATTTT
CDR3 protein: CASGKREVTDTQYF

D gene: TRBD1
J gene: TRBJ1-3
clone size: NA
V gene: TRBV2
CDR3 DNA: TGTGCCAGCAGCCCCCCGGGACAGGGCTCTGGAAACACCATATATTTT
CDR3 protein: CASSPPGQGSGNTIYF

D gene: TRBD1
J gene: TRBJ2-7
clone size: NA
V gene: TRBV7-8
CDR3 DNA: TGTGCCAGCAGCCGAACTTCCGGGACAGGGCTTGAGCAGTACTTC
CDR3 protein: CASSRTSGTGLEQYF